This T cell receptor beta chain was captured by sequencing in a study of preoperative IRX-2 immunotherapy in early breast cancer. V shed 2 bases and J shed 5 bases, with 6 bases lying between them. There are 12 residues in the CDR3. Germline CDR1 and CDR2: KGHSH and LQKENI. The repertoire was sequenced with immunoSEQ multiplex PCR; TCRdb's copy has only in-frame clones and lacks some. The sample records more than 10,000 clones, approximately 90% being singletons. A note on this clone: Other nucleotide sequences in the sample specify the same CDR3.

The treatment denotes: preoperative locoregional IRX-2 cytokine immunotherapy. Patients received preoperative, locoregional IRX-2 cytokine immunotherapy in a phase Ib study. The origin of this receptor is a human donor with breast cancer. The rearrangement joins TRBV18 to TRBJ2-5, with D unresolved. The sample was collected from a patient treated with IRX-2 immunotherapy. CDR3: CASSPFGETQYF. DNA of the CDR3: TGTGCCAGCTCACCATTCGGGGAGACCCAGTACTTC.